This entry concerns a single T cell receptor (beta chain). These data belong to a study of shared clonotypes between healthy human individuals. TCRdb's copy holds only in-frame clones and misses some; the assay was immunoSEQ multiplex PCR. The data show about 2,500,000 clones, around nine tenths seen once. The sequence was collected from a man younger than 35 in good health. Sequences were obtained from naive CD4+ T cells sorted from blood. Subset given: CD45RA+ positively selected.

The CDR3 sequence: CASGLVRQGLFGSFPDAPLYEQYF. Here the CDR3 DNA reads TGTGCTAGTGGTTTGGTACGACAGGGGCTCTTTGGTAGCTTTCCGGATGCTCCCCTCTACGAGCAGTACTTC. The gene calls are TRBV12-5 and TRBJ2-7; 8 bases align to TRBD1. The CDR3 covers 24 residues. V shed 0 bases and J 3 bases; nucleotides not matched to a gene: 31. Germline CDR1 and CDR2: LGHNT and FRNRAP.